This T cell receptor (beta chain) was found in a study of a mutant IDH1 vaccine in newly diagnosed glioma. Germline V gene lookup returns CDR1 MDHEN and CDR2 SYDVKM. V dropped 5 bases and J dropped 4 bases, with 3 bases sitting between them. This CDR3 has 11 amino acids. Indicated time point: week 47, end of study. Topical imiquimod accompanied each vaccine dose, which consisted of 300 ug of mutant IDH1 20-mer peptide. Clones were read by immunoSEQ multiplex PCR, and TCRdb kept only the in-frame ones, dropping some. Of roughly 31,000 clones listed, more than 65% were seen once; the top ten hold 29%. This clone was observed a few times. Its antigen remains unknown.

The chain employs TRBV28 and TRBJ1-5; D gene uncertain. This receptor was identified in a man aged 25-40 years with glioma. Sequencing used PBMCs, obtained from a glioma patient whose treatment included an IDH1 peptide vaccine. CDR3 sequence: CASSPNQPQHF. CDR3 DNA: TGTGCCAGCAGTCCTAATCAGCCCCAGCATTTT.